These 2 T cell receptor beta chains were sequenced from one sample in a study of CD8 T cells in ankylosing spondylitis. Findings and caveats of the study: Seemingly distinctive of ankylosing spondylitis blood was a TCR beta motif formed by eight highly homologous variants.

In TCRdb, the 5' RACE reads were re-called with MiXCR into one record per CDR3 protein. The sample has some 330,000 distinct CDR3 sequences, around 7.6% seen once. Antigens for these TCRs are unknown. The sequenced sample consisted of blood, either unsorted or a sorted T cell fraction (not recorded which). These receptors were collected from a male donor with ankylosing spondylitis.

This clonotype was recorded many times. This chain uses TRBV6-1 with TRBJ2-3; 8 nucleotides line up with TRBD2. Germline values: CDR1 MNHNS, CDR2 SASEGT. Germline trimming cut 4 bases from V and 4 bases from J; bases unmatched to any gene: 7. There are 15 residues in the CDR3. The CDR3 loop is CASSAQREFADTQYF. The CDR3 bases are TGTGCCAGCAGTGCCCAGCGGGAGTTCGCAGATACGCAGTATTTT.

The rearrangement joins TRBV6-6 to TRBJ1-5, with unresolved D. Germline CDR1 is MNHNY and CDR2 is SVGAGI (reference sequence). V shed 0 bases and J shed 15 bases, with 15 bases lying between them. This CDR3 is built from 13 residues. CDR3 amino acids: CASSYSINSPVHF. In DNA form, the CDR3 reads TGTGCCAGCAGTTACTCGATAAACAGTCCGGTGCATTTT.